These T cell receptor beta chains were read from a single sample in a study of shared clonotypes between healthy human individuals. Measured with immunoSEQ multiplex PCR; TCRdb has only the in-frame clones, and not every one. The repertoire holds over a million clones, with about 96% as singletons. Sequenced input: naive CD4+ T cells sorted from blood. The receptors were sampled from a man aged 25-45 years in good health. Both conserved end residues are part of each CDR3. A D gene is named only where the DNA matches it firmly. Only part of the rows carry a size: once, few, many, or a class if the clone is expanded.

CDR3nt	CDR3aa	v_gene	j_gene	abundance	d_gene
TGTGCCAGCAGTTCAACCCCTAGCGACCGGAGAGGTACGCAGTATTTT	CASSSTPSDRRGTQYF	TRBV28	TRBJ2-3	-	-
TGTGCCAGCAGTCGGGCCCTCCAGGAAAAACTGTTTTTT	CASSRALQEKLFF	TRBV14	TRBJ1-4	-	-
TGTGCCAGCAGTTTGGTGGGACAGGGGCTCAATGAGCAGTTCTTC	CASSLVGQGLNEQFF	TRBV28	TRBJ2-1	-	TRBD1
TGTGCCTGGAAACCGGGACGGAATAACTATGGCTACACCTTC	CAWKPGRNNYGYTF	TRBV30	TRBJ1-2	-	-
TGTGCCACAACGGGACAAGGACAGGGGGCTGAGACCCAGTACTTC	CATTGQGQGAETQYF	TRBV2	TRBJ2-5	-	TRBD1
TGTGCCTGGAGTCACAGTCTCGGAGGCGAGCAGTACTTC	CAWSHSLGGEQYF	TRBV30	TRBJ2-7	-	-
TGTGCCAGCAGCCGTGGGACTAGCGGAGTGAGCTCCTACAATGAGCAGTTCTTC	CASSRGTSGVSSYNEQFF	TRBV7-9	TRBJ2-1	-	TRBD2
TGTGCCAGCAGCTCGCCGGGACAGGTGCACGAGCAGTACTTC	CASSSPGQVHEQYF	TRBV5-4	TRBJ2-7	-	TRBD1
TGTGCCAGCAGTTCGAAGCCGGGACATAAGACCTACGAGCAGTACTTC	CASSSKPGHKTYEQYF	TRBV28	TRBJ2-7	-	-
TGTGCCAGCAGCTTAGGGGGGCACGGAAACACCATATATTTT	CASSLGGHGNTIYF	TRBV5-6	TRBJ1-3	once	-
TGTGCCAGCAGCTCGAAAGCGGGAGGGACTTACAATGAGCAGTTCTTC	CASSSKAGGTYNEQFF	TRBV5-4	TRBJ2-1	-	TRBD2
TGTGCCAGCAGCCGGGCTCGGCTTCAAGAGACCCAGTACTTC	CASSRARLQETQYF	TRBV7-2	TRBJ2-5	-	-
TGTGCCACCGCAGACAGCTCCCGGGTGCAGTACTTC	CATADSSRVQYF	TRBV6-6	TRBJ2-7	-	-
TGTGCCAGCAGTGCCGACAGGGCTGCAGATACGCAGTATTTT	CASSADRAADTQYF	TRBV2	TRBJ2-3	-	TRBD1